These 26 T cell receptor beta chains share one sample of origin, sequenced in a study of post-analysis software for immune sequencing data. Whole-study results and caveats: Roughly 5 TRBV segments were significantly more frequent in patients than in controls. TRBV5-6, TRBV5-1 and TRBV20-1 were among these segments.

Antigens of these TCRs are unknown. Researchers reported that TCR beta cDNA libraries carried unique molecular identifiers. One entry per CDR3 protein results from TCRdb running MiXCR on the PCR reads. The profile shows about 770,000 distinct CDR3 sequences, around 45% of them singletons. Sequencing was performed on blood. The receptors here all came from a girl under 18 with multiple sclerosis.

The chain carries TRBV7-9 and TRBJ1-2, with D perhaps matching TRBD1 (5 bases). The CDR3 consists of 13 residues. Trimming shortened V by 3 bases and J by 2 bases, and 7 bases separated the two germline ends. CDR1 is SEHNR and CDR2 is FQNEAQ in the germline V gene (reference sequence). CDR3 DNA sequence: TGTGCCAGCAGCTTCGGGACGAACTATGGCTACACCTTC. Translated: CASSFGTNYGYTF.

The J gene is TRBJ2-7, the V gene TRBV4-3; 12 positions agree with TRBD1. Trimming cost V 3 bases and J 7 bases; bases outside gene matches: 1. The CDR3 length is 13 residues. Germline loops: CDR1 LGHNA, CDR2 YSLEER. The CDR3 loop reads CASSQGQGAEQYF. The CDR3 DNA is TGCGCCAGCAGCCAGGGACAGGGGGCAGAGCAGTACTTC.

The rearrangement links TRBV6-1 to TRBJ2-1; 9 bases line up with TRBD2. Germline lookup yields CDR1 MNHNS and CDR2 SASEGT. The V segment lost 3 bases and the J segment 3 bases; nucleotides outside the gene matches: 9. The CDR3 totals 17 residues. The CDR3 region has the DNA TGTGCCAGCAGTGAGTTGTCTAGCGGGGTTCACTACAATGAGCAGTTCTTC. Translated: CASSELSSGVHYNEQFF.

This clonotype was seen more than once but under ten times. The chain is built from TRBV13 and TRBJ2-3, with a weak D call TRBD2 (5 bases). The ends were cut back, 3 bases at V and 8 bases at J, with 12 bases in the middle. Per the germline V gene, CDR1 is PRHDT and CDR2 is FYEKMQ (reference sequence). CDR3 length: 13 amino acids. The CDR3 DNA follows: TGTGCCAGCAGCTTTCGGGAATCGGTTACGCAGTATTTT. Translated: CASSFRESVTQYF.

This chain's CDR3 is CASSVEPADSYEQYF. CDR3 DNA: TGTGCCAGCAGCGTAGAGCCAGCGGACTCCTACGAGCAGTACTTC. V gene TRBV9 combines with J gene TRBJ2-5; D perhaps matches TRBD2 (5 bases). The J call may be wrong; the DNA end is better matched by TRBJ2-7. This CDR3 is 15 amino acids long. The germline V gene has CDR1 SGDLS and CDR2 YYNGEE.

Note on this clonotype: The junction differs from germline at one of its ends, possibly a read error. The rearrangement joins TRBV5-6 to TRBJ1-4, with TRBD1 as a possible D gene (5 bases). The germline V gene has CDR1 SGHDT and CDR2 YYEEEE. CDR3 size: 14 residues. Written as DNA, the CDR3 is TGTGCCAGCAGCGACAGAAGAACTAATGAAAAACCGTTTTTT. Translated, it gives CASSDRRTNEKPFF.

V and J are TRBV28 and TRBJ1-5, with D unresolved. CDR1 is MDHEN and CDR2 is SYDVKM in the germline V gene. This CDR3 has 15 residues. The V end was cut by 2 bases, the J end by 1 base, with 9 bases between. The CDR3 is CASSLRQYSNQPQHF. The CDR3 DNA reads as TGTGCCAGCAGTTTAAGGCAGTACAGCAATCAGCCCCAGCATTTT.

The CDR3 loop reads CASSQGSLYNNEQFF. The CDR3, as DNA: TGCGCCAGCAGCCAGGGGTCCCTATACAACAATGAGCAGTTCTTC. The rearrangement uses TRBV4-1 and TRBJ2-1; D is unclear. Germline V gives CDR1 MGHRA, CDR2 YSYEKL. Trimming took off 3 bases at V and 5 bases at J, with 14 bases between the two ends. CDR3 length equals 15 residues.

Only a few counts were recorded for this clonotype. The gene calls are TRBV25-1 and TRBJ2-3; 7 bases match TRBD2. Germline V gene data show CDR1 as MGHDK and CDR2 as SYGVNS. Trimming cost V 8 bases and J 14 bases; bases outside gene matches: 13. The CDR3 totals 12 residues. CDR3 nucleotide sequence: TGTGCCAGCTCGCTCCTAGGACTAGAGCGGTATTTT. This codes for CASSLLGLERYF.

In its sample, this clonotype was seen a few times. The gene calls are TRBV12-3 or TRBV12-4 and TRBJ2-5; 14 bases line up with TRBD2. The J call may be mistaken, given a closer DNA end match to TRBJ2-7. The CDR3 is made up of 16 amino acids. CDR3 sequence (DNA): TGTGCCAGCACCCGGGGACTAGCGGGAGAGGTTGGCGAGCAGTACTTC. Its translation: CASTRGLAGEVGEQYF.

The chain couples TRBV6-5 to TRBJ1-5, with 7 bases aligning to TRBD1. The CDR3 covers 14 residues. V trimming: 8 bases; J trimming: 6 bases; junction bases outside the gene matches: 10. CDR1 and CDR2 from the germline V gene are MNHEY and SVGAGI. The CDR3 nucleotides read TGTGCCAGCGGAGAGGGGGCTAATGGTCAGCCCCAGCATTTT. It specifies CASGEGANGQPQHF.

The J gene is TRBJ1-2, the V gene TRBV29-1; 9 bases line up with TRBD1. The CDR3 extends over 12 amino acids. Germline lookup yields CDR1 SQVTM and CDR2 ANQGSEA. Trimming cost V 7 bases and J 8 bases; bases outside gene matches: 8. The CDR3 region is CSAPDRGSGYTF. The CDR3 DNA reads TGCAGCGCCCCGGACAGGGGAAGCGGCTACACCTTC.

The chain has TRBV12-3 or TRBV12-4 and TRBJ2-1, with D uncertain. V was cut by 3 bases and J by 8 bases, with 11 bases left in between. CDR3 size: 13 residues. The CDR3 DNA sequence: TGTGCCAGCAGTTTGGGTTGGGTGGATGAGCAGTTCTTC. As protein: CASSLGWVDEQFF.

The table lists this clonotype with a few counts. The chain combines TRBV20-1 with TRBJ1-5; D remains ambiguous. V was cut by 6 bases and J by 3 bases, with 15 bases left in between. Germline V gene data show CDR1 as DFQATT and CDR2 as SNEGSKA (reference sequence). The CDR3 totals 14 residues. The CDR3 DNA sequence: TGCAGTGCCCCCGGCGGCGAAAACAATCAGCCCCAGCATTTT. Residues: CSAPGGENNQPQHF.

The chain has TRBV3-1 and TRBJ2-7; 7 bases match TRBD1. The CDR3 is made up of 15 amino acids. Germline values: CDR1 LGHDT, CDR2 YNNKEL (reference sequence). With V trimmed by 3 bases and J by 3 bases, 8 bases remained unmatched. CDR3 sequence (DNA): TGTGCCAGCAGCCAGGAGACAGGGAACCTCTACGAGCAGTACTTC. This codes for CASSQETGNLYEQYF.

This clonotype has just a few counts. This chain links TRBV20-1 with TRBJ2-4, with TRBD2 as a possible D gene (5 bases). CDR3 length: 16 residues. V gave up 3 bases and J gave up 0 bases, with 15 bases separating them. Germline V gene sequence: CDR1 DFQATT, CDR2 SNEGSKA (reference sequence). The CDR3: CSASPFAGLAKNIQYF. The CDR3 DNA is TGCAGTGCTAGTCCCTTTGCGGGCCTAGCCAAAAACATTCAGTACTTC.

In the case of this clonotype: The junction departs from germline at one end; a sequencing error may be responsible. The chain uses TRBV27 and TRBJ2-4; 11 nucleotides match TRBD1. The J call is doubtful: the DNA matches TRBJ2-7 better. Germline values: CDR1 MNHEY, CDR2 SMNVEV (reference sequence). The CDR3 covers 16 residues. The CDR3 protein is CAGSSVQGQGVYEQYF. CDR3 nucleotides: TGTGCCGGCAGCTCTGTTCAGGGACAGGGGGTCTACGAGCAGTACTTC.

The J gene is TRBJ2-5, the V gene TRBV7-9, with D unresolved. The length of the CDR3 is 14 residues. V was cut by 2 bases and J by 1 base, with 8 bases left in between. Looked up from germline, CDR1 is SEHNR and CDR2 is FQNEAQ (reference sequence). The CDR3 spells CASSLYTAQETQYF. DNA of the CDR3: TGTGCCAGCAGCTTATACACGGCCCAAGAGACCCAGTACTTC.

In this sample, this clonotype turned up a few times. The rearrangement joins TRBV7-2 to TRBJ1-2, with 7 nucleotides matching TRBD1. CDR1 SGHTA and CDR2 FQGNSA come from the germline V gene. After removal of 4 bases from V and 4 bases from J, the junction contained 12 bases not matched to a gene. The CDR3 runs to 16 residues. CDR3 sequence reads: CASSSTSGTAFYGYTF. The DNA for the CDR3 is TGTGCCAGCAGCTCAACCTCCGGGACAGCCTTCTATGGCTACACCTTC.

This sequence joins TRBV12-3 or TRBV12-4 and TRBJ2-3; D may match TRBD1 or TRBD2 (6 bases each). The CDR3 is 17 residues long. V was clipped by 4 bases and J by 0 bases, with 17 bases between them. This CDR3 is CASSYLGGRLSTDTQYF. The CDR3 coding sequence is TGTGCCAGCAGTTATTTGGGGGGCAGGCTAAGCACAGATACGCAGTATTTT.

The chain is built from TRBV7-2 and TRBJ1-6, with D possibly being TRBD1 (5 bases). This CDR3 is built from 18 residues. CDR1 and CDR2 from the germline V gene are SGHTA and FQGNSA. V was shortened by 5 bases and J by 4 bases, with 21 bases between the two germline ends. This CDR3 reads CASSPDPGRGGYNSPLHF. CDR3 sequence (DNA): TGTGCCAGCAGCCCCGACCCTGGGCGGGGGGGATATAATTCACCCCTCCACTTT.

The chain carries TRBV6-1 and TRBJ2-2, with TRBD1 matching over 7 bases. There are 22 residues in the CDR3. V was pared by 5 bases and J by 5 bases, with 29 bases of the junction left unmatched. The germline CDR1 and CDR2 sequences are MNHNS and SASEGT. For the CDR3, the DNA is TGTGCCAGCAGTAGCCGGGGAGTGACAGGGAACAACCAAGATTCGGGGACCGGGGAGCTGTTTTTT. Translated: CASSSRGVTGNNQDSGTGELFF.

V and J are TRBV20-1 and TRBJ2-1; D possibly corresponds to TRBD2 (6 bases). The CDR3 length is 15 residues. Germline CDR1 is DFQATT and CDR2 is SNEGSKA (reference sequence). Trimming shortened V by 1 base and J by 2 bases, and 12 bases separated the two germline ends. The CDR3 DNA is TGCAGTGCTAGAGTTAATAGCGGCGCCTACAATGAGCAGTTCTTC. As protein: CSARVNSGAYNEQFF.

This CDR3 reads CSDNAGFNEQYF. The CDR3 DNA follows: TGCAGTGATAACGCGGGTTTCAACGAGCAGTACTTC. The chain joins TRBV20-1 to TRBJ2-4; maybe TRBD2 (5 bases). Near its end, the DNA agrees better with TRBJ2-7, so the J call may be wrong. Per germline, CDR1 DFQATT and CDR2 SNEGSKA (reference sequence). There are 12 residues in the CDR3.

The chain links TRBV28 to TRBJ1-2; the D is unclear. The CDR3 loop spans 13 amino acids. Trimming stripped 6 bases from V and 4 bases from J, with 12 bases between. Germline CDR1 is MDHEN and CDR2 is SYDVKM. The CDR3 spells CASSRVGVYGYTF. CDR3 DNA sequence: TGTGCCAGCAGCCGGGTTGGAGTCTATGGCTACACCTTC.

This sequence joins TRBV29-1 and TRBJ2-1; weak D call: TRBD1 (5 bases). The length of the CDR3 is 13 residues. Germline V gene lookup returns CDR1 SQVTM and CDR2 ANQGSEA. Trimming left V 5 bases short and J 4 bases short, with 12 bases between. CDR3 in DNA: TGCAGCGTTTTAGCAGGGCTATACAATGAGCAGTTCTTC. Protein sequence: CSVLAGLYNEQFF.